The 6 T cell receptor beta chains below were found in one sample sequenced in a study of shared clonotypes between healthy human individuals. Profiled with immunoSEQ multiplex PCR; TCRdb holds only in-frame clones, not every one. The sample includes over a million clones, approximately 80% of them seen just once. Sequenced: memory CD4+ T cells from PBMCs. Subset meaning: CD45RA-negative fraction. The receptors originated from a man between 18 and 29 years old in good health. Some clones in this sample may be carry-over from other donors' samples.

This chain joins TRBV4-3 and TRBJ2-3, with a possible D match to TRBD2 (6 bases). Germline V gene sequence: CDR1 LGHNA, CDR2 YSLEER. V was clipped by 1 base and J by 7 bases, with 18 bases between them. The CDR3 sequence is 16 residues long. The CDR3 region is CASSQVSGEGSYTQYF. The CDR3 DNA sequence: TGCGCCAGCAGCCAAGTCTCGGGAGAGGGTTCGTATACGCAGTATTTT.

Of note for this clone: One base away lies a much larger clone, so this may be a sequencing read error. The chain couples TRBV5-4 to TRBJ2-5; D is uncertain. The CDR3 has 13 amino acids. The germline CDR1 and CDR2 sequences are SGHNT and YYREEE (reference sequence). V lost 0 bases, J lost 4 bases, and 7 bases lay in between. CDR3 nucleotides: TGTGCCAGCAGCTTGGGACTGGGAGAGACCCAGTACTTC. Protein product: CASSLGLGETQYF.

The chain links TRBV7-3 to TRBJ1-1; D not resolved. This CDR3 has 11 amino acids. Germline values: CDR1 SGHTA, CDR2 FQGTGA. The V end was cut by 5 bases, the J end by 5 bases, with 6 bases between. DNA for the CDR3: TGTGCCAGCAGCATCAGGACTGAAGCTTTCTTT. Translation: CASSIRTEAFF.

This clone was detected once. The V call is TRBV11-1, the J call TRBJ2-7; D is unresolved. The ends were cut back, 1 base at V and 0 bases at J, with 10 bases in the middle. The CDR3 loop spans 15 amino acids. In germline, CDR1 is SGHAT, CDR2 FQDESV (reference sequence). The CDR3 region is CASSLGAILSYEQYF. The CDR3 bases are TGTGCCAGCAGCTTAGGGGCGATCCTCTCCTACGAGCAGTACTTC.

The rearrangement joins TRBV5-1 to TRBJ2-2, with a tentative D call TRBD2 (5 bases). V lost 0 bases, J lost 7 bases, and 16 bases lay in between. Per the germline V gene, CDR1 is SGHRS and CDR2 is YFSETQ. The CDR3 has 16 residues. As DNA, the CDR3 is TGCGCCAGCAGCTTGGCGGGGATCGCGAGGAGCGGGGAGCTGTTTTTT. It encodes CASSLAGIARSGELFF.

This chain joins TRBV9 and TRBJ1-1; maybe TRBD1 (6 bases). Trimming pared 9 bases from V and 3 bases from J, leaving 15 bases between. CDR1 and CDR2 (germline): SGDLS, YYNGEE. This CDR3 comprises 13 residues. CDR3 loop: CATYHRVDTEAFF. DNA for the CDR3: TGTGCCACCTACCACAGGGTAGACACTGAAGCTTTCTTT. The full variable domain, rest sourced from reference TRBV9 and TRBJ1-1, is DSGVTQTPKHLITATGQRVTLRCSPRSGDLSVYWYQQSLDQGLQFLIQYYNGEERAKGNILERFSAQQFPDLHSELNLSSLELGDSALYFCATYHRVDTEAFFGQGTRLTVV.